One sample yielded the 30 T cell receptor beta chains listed below, sequenced in a study. TCRdb processed the RT-PCR reads anew with MiXCR; each CDR3 protein has one entry. The data hold more than 600,000 distinct CDR3 sequences, with about 14% observed a single time. The sample was memory CD4+ T cells from blood. The receptors here all came from a female donor in good health, serving as a healthy control.

The chain recombines TRBV20-1 with TRBJ1-1; TRBD1 matches 11 bases. The V gene's germline CDR1 is DFQATT and CDR2 SNEGSKA (reference sequence). The ends lost 5 bases at V and 0 bases at J; junction bases unmatched: 5. The CDR3 loop spans 15 amino acids. The CDR3 DNA reads TGCAGTGCTCAAAGGACAGGGGGCCTGAACACTGAAGCTTTCTTT. It yields the protein CSAQRTGGLNTEAFF.

This clonotype was seen a few times. V and J are TRBV12-3 or TRBV12-4 and TRBJ2-7, with D maybe TRBD1 (6 bases). The CDR3 is made up of 15 amino acids. V was cut by 2 bases and J by 0 bases, with 11 bases left in between. In DNA, the CDR3 is TGTGCCAGCAGTTTATCCCAGGGGCACTCCTACGAGCAGTACTTC. Its protein product is CASSLSQGHSYEQYF.

A few counts support this clonotype. V gene TRBV5-1 combines with J gene TRBJ2-3; D uncertain. CDR1 and CDR2 from the germline V gene are SGHRS and YFSETQ. This CDR3 is 15 amino acids long. V lost 3 bases and J lost 2, with 13 bases in between. CDR3 region: CASSSGYTTTDTQYF. The CDR3 DNA reads TGCGCCAGCAGCTCGGGCTATACCACCACAGATACGCAGTATTTT.

V usage is TRBV7-2 and J usage is TRBJ1-3; no reliable D call. The germline V gene has CDR1 SGHTA and CDR2 FQGNSA. This CDR3 has 16 residues. The V and J ends lost 5 bases and 0 bases respectively, with 14 bases between them. The CDR3 region is CASSPAGSDSGNTIYF. CDR3 bases: TGTGCCAGCAGCCCCGCGGGGTCGGACTCTGGAAACACCATATATTTT. Complete variable domain (other parts from reference TRBV7-2 and TRBJ1-3): GAGVSQSPSNKVTEKGKDVELRCDPISGHTALYWYRQSLGQGLEFLIYFQGNSAPDKSGLPSDRFSAERTGGSVSTLTIQRTQQEDSAVYLCASSPAGSDSGNTIYFGEGSWLTVV.

This clonotype was seen only a few times. The rearrangement links TRBV20-1 to TRBJ2-7, with 7 bases fitting TRBD2. V shed 3 bases and J 1 base; nucleotides not matched to a gene: 9. The V gene's germline CDR1 is DFQATT and CDR2 SNEGSKA (reference sequence). The CDR3 runs to 15 residues. CDR3 in DNA: TGCAGTGCTAGCCCCATAAGCGGGGCATCCTACGAGCAGTACTTC. Amino acid sequence: CSASPISGASYEQYF.

This clonotype was seen many times. The chain has TRBV20-1 and TRBJ2-1, with TRBD2 matching over 12 bases. CDR1 is DFQATT, CDR2 SNEGSKA, per germline (reference sequence). The length of the CDR3 is 13 residues. V was clipped by 4 bases and J by 6 bases; unmatched bases: 1. The CDR3 DNA follows: TGCAGTGCTACTAGCGGGAGGGCCAATGAGCAGTTCTTC. This codes for CSATSGRANEQFF.

This clonotype occurred a few times. The chain's CDR3 is CASRPAGTSGVGNEQFF. DNA of the CDR3: TGTGCCAGCAGACCTGCCGGGACTAGCGGGGTGGGCAATGAGCAGTTCTTC. The chain combines TRBV3-1 with TRBJ2-1; 13 bases line up with TRBD2. CDR3 length equals 17 residues. Germline loops: CDR1 LGHDT, CDR2 YNNKEL (reference sequence). V shed 6 bases and J 6 bases; nucleotides not matched to a gene: 11.

This chain joins TRBV15 and TRBJ2-3; D is unclear. The germline gives CDR1 LNHNV, CDR2 YYDKDF (reference sequence). V was trimmed by 0 bases and J by 5 bases, leaving 9 bases between them. The CDR3 contains 14 residues. The CDR3 spells CATSRDSYVDTQYF. The CDR3 DNA sequence: TGTGCCACCAGCAGAGATAGTTACGTAGATACGCAGTATTTT. Combining the CDR3 with reference TRBV15 and TRBJ2-3 gives the whole variable domain DAMVIQNPRYQVTQFGKPVTLSCSQTLNHNVMYWYQQKSSQAPKLLFHYYDKDFNNEADTPDNFQSRRPNTSFCFLDIRSPGLGDTAMYLCATSRDSYVDTQYFGPGTRLTVL.

This clonotype was found a few times. J is TRBJ1-1 and V is TRBV7-3; 7 bases line up with TRBD1. Germline CDR1 and CDR2: SGHTA and FQGTGA. V gave up 0 bases and J gave up 8 bases; unmatched junction bases: 3. The CDR3 extends over 13 amino acids. The CDR3 bases are TGTGCCAGCAGCTTAACGGCGGACAGGGAAGCTTTCTTT. It yields the protein CASSLTADREAFF.

The chain links TRBV2 to TRBJ2-7; 9 bases are shared with TRBD2. This CDR3 comprises 18 residues. The V segment lost 4 bases and the J segment 4 bases; nucleotides outside the gene matches: 17. The V gene's germline CDR1 is SNHLY and CDR2 FYNNEI. The CDR3 reads CASSVQVAGGRHSYEQYF. In DNA form, the CDR3 reads TGTGCCAGCAGTGTTCAGGTGGCGGGGGGGCGTCATTCTTACGAGCAGTACTTC.

In this sample, this clonotype turned up many times. This chain uses TRBV10-3 with TRBJ2-1, with D maybe TRBD2 (6 bases). The germline V and J ends were trimmed by 6 bases and 4 bases, with 13 bases remaining between them. Per germline, CDR1 ENHRY and CDR2 SYGVKD. The CDR3 totals 14 residues. The CDR3 region has the DNA TGTGCCATCAGAAACGGGACTTCTTACAATGAGCAGTTCTTC. It specifies CAIRNGTSYNEQFF.

In its sample, this clonotype was seen a few times. The V gene is TRBV5-1, the J gene TRBJ2-1; D possibly corresponds to TRBD1 (7 bases). The CDR3 is made up of 15 amino acids. CDR1 SGHRS and CDR2 YFSETQ come from the germline V gene. V was clipped by 2 bases and J by 6 bases, with 15 bases between them. The CDR3 sequence is CASSLIRGALNEQFF. In DNA form, the CDR3 reads TGCGCCAGCAGCTTAATCAGGGGGGCTCTCAATGAGCAGTTCTTC.

This clonotype was seen a handful of times. The chain carries TRBV30 and TRBJ1-5; D remains ambiguous. Germline V CDR1 and CDR2: GTSNPN, SVGIG (reference sequence). This CDR3 is built from 13 residues. Trimming shortened V by 3 bases and J by 7 bases, and 13 bases separated the two germline ends. CDR3 sequence: CAWRAVEGQPQHF. In DNA form, the CDR3 reads TGTGCCTGGAGAGCAGTCGAGGGACAGCCCCAGCATTTT.

This chain uses TRBV6-6 with TRBJ2-7, with D possibly being TRBD2 (5 bases). The CDR3 loop spans 16 amino acids. CDR1 is MNHNY, CDR2 SVGAGI, per germline (reference sequence). V was cut by 7 bases and J by 2 bases, with 21 bases left in between. Here the CDR3 DNA reads TGTGCCAGCAACCCACCGGGGTTTGGCGGTACCTACGAGCAGTACTTC. As protein: CASNPPGFGGTYEQYF.

DNA of the CDR3: TGTGCCAGCAGCTCGGGACAAATCTACAATGAGCAGTTCTTC. This encodes CASSSGQIYNEQFF. This chain links TRBV13 with TRBJ2-1; tentative D call: TRBD1 (6 bases). The V gene's germline CDR1 is PRHDT and CDR2 FYEKMQ (reference sequence). Trimming shortened V by 4 bases and J by 3 bases, and 10 bases separated the two germline ends. CDR3 length: 14 residues.

In its sample, this clonotype was seen many times. The chain employs TRBV9 and TRBJ2-2; D call uncertain. Per germline, CDR1 SGDLS and CDR2 YYNGEE. Deletions cut 0 bases from V and 1 base from J, with 4 bases between. This CDR3 has 14 amino acids. CDR3 DNA: TGTGCCAGCAGCGTAGGTAGGAACACCGGGGAGCTGTTTTTT. Translating gives CASSVGRNTGELFF.

At least ten counts were recorded for this clonotype. This chain connects TRBV29-1 to TRBJ2-1; perhaps TRBD1 as D (7 bases). The CDR3 is 15 amino acids. V lost 4 bases, J lost 4 bases, and 17 bases lay in between. Germline V gene sequence: CDR1 SQVTM, CDR2 ANQGSEA. DNA of the CDR3: TGCAGCGTTGCCAGGGGGGACTGGCGGTACAATGAGCAGTTCTTC. Translated, it gives CSVARGDWRYNEQFF.

In its sample, this clonotype was seen a few times. The chain recombines TRBV20-1 with TRBJ2-7; 9 bases fit TRBD1. The CDR3 runs to 12 residues. Looked up from germline, CDR1 is DFQATT and CDR2 is SNEGSKA (reference sequence). CDR3: CASGTGIYEQYF. CDR3 DNA sequence: TGCGCGTCCGGGACAGGGATCTACGAGCAGTACTTC.

The chain's CDR3 is CSASGKLSGNTIYF. In DNA, the CDR3 is TGCAGTGCTAGTGGGAAACTCTCTGGAAACACCATATATTTT. V and J are TRBV20-1 and TRBJ1-3; D not resolved. V gave up 3 bases and J gave up 0 bases, with 9 bases separating them. Germline CDR1 reads DFQATT; CDR2 reads SNEGSKA (reference sequence). The CDR3 runs 14 residues.

This clonotype has just a few counts. The chain uses TRBV12-3 or TRBV12-4 and TRBJ2-5; 11 nucleotides match TRBD1. The CDR3 is 15 residues long. Trimming cost V 2 bases and J 4 bases; bases outside gene matches: 3. CDR3 sequence: CASSLLGTGGETQYF. In DNA form, the CDR3 reads TGTGCCAGCAGTTTATTAGGGACAGGGGGAGAGACCCAGTACTTC.

Many counts were recorded for this clonotype. This chain joins TRBV5-5 and TRBJ1-2, with D uncertain. CDR3 length: 11 residues. Trimming removed 0 bases from V and 10 bases from J, with 7 bases in between. Germline CDR1 reads SGHKS; CDR2 reads YYEKEE (reference sequence). This CDR3 is CASSLEGAYTF. The CDR3 DNA follows: TGTGCCAGCAGCTTGGAGGGTGCCTACACCTTC. The entire variable domain, with the rest obtained from reference TRBV5-5 and TRBJ1-2, is as follows: DAGVTQSPTHLIKTRGQQVTLRCSPISGHKSVSWYQQVLGQGPQFIFQYYEKEERGRGNFPDRFSARQFPNYSSELNVNALLLGDSALYLCASSLEGAYTFGSGTRLTVV.

There are many counts of this clonotype. CDR3 coding DNA: TGTGCCAGCAGCGATAACCCAGGGATGAATAATGAGCAGTTCTTC. Its translation is CASSDNPGMNNEQFF. The V and J genes are TRBV7-8 and TRBJ2-1, with a weak D call TRBD1 (5 bases). The CDR3 has 15 amino acids. The germline V gene encodes CDR1 SGHVS and CDR2 FQNEAQ. Trimming left V 5 bases short and J 7 bases short, with 18 bases between. Variable domain in full (rest from reference TRBV7-8 and TRBJ2-1): GAGVSQSPRYKVAKRGQDVALRCDPISGHVSLFWYQQALGQGPEFLTYFQNEAQLDKSGLPSDRFFAERPEGSVSTLKIQRTQQEDSAVYLCASSDNPGMNNEQFFGPGTRLTVL.

CDR3 amino acids: CATSGTVTTGELFF. Here the CDR3 DNA reads TGTGCCACTTCCGGGACAGTAACAACCGGGGAGCTGTTTTTT. The chain carries TRBV19 and TRBJ2-2; 7 positions match TRBD1. V gave up 10 bases and J gave up 5 bases; unmatched junction bases: 10. The CDR3 spans 14 residues. CDR1 is LNHDA and CDR2 is SQIVND in the germline V gene (reference sequence).

The table lists this clonotype with a few counts. This chain joins TRBV7-9 and TRBJ2-1; 9 nucleotides match TRBD2. The CDR3 consists of 18 residues. CDR1 is SEHNR, CDR2 FQNEAQ, per germline (reference sequence). V gave up 6 bases and J gave up 5 bases; unmatched junction bases: 17. CDR3 protein: CASSLGLAGSYTNNEQFF. Here the CDR3 DNA reads TGTGCCAGCAGTCTTGGGCTAGCGGGATCATATACGAACAATGAGCAGTTCTTC.

This clonotype was seen at least ten times. The genes are TRBV20-1 and TRBJ2-1; no definite D call. Germline V gene lookup returns CDR1 DFQATT and CDR2 SNEGSKA (reference sequence). Trimming pared 6 bases from V and 5 bases from J, leaving 8 bases between. This CDR3 is built from 11 residues. The CDR3 DNA is TGCAGTGCCCTAAATAACAATGAGCAGTTCTTC. Its protein is CSALNNNEQFF.

This rearrangement joins TRBV27 to TRBJ2-3; D uncertain. From germline, CDR1 is MNHEY and CDR2 SMNVEV (reference sequence). The CDR3 totals 15 residues. V lost 5 bases, J lost 6 bases, and 18 bases lay in between. The CDR3 nucleotides read TGTGCCAGCAGTAAGACACCTCGGCGGTTGGATACGCAGTATTTT. This translates into CASSKTPRRLDTQYF.

This clonotype was counted many times. The J gene is TRBJ2-7, the V gene TRBV6-5; D tentatively fits TRBD1 or TRBD2 (5 bases each). Per the germline V gene, CDR1 is MNHEY and CDR2 is SVGAGI. Trimming shortened V by 6 bases and J by 3 bases, and 15 bases separated the two germline ends. The CDR3 is made up of 14 amino acids. The CDR3 DNA is TGTGCCAGCAGCCTCAACTGGGACGGCTACGAGCAGTACTTC. Translation gives CASSLNWDGYEQYF.

The CDR3 nucleotides read TGTGCCAGCAGCTATCGTGATGGGGATACGCAGTATTTT. Translated: CASSYRDGDTQYF. This sequence joins TRBV5-4 and TRBJ2-3; unclear D gene. Germline CDR1 reads SGHNT; CDR2 reads YYREEE (reference sequence). This CDR3 has 13 residues. Trimming cost V 3 bases and J 6 bases, with 11 bases left between them.

This clonotype was seen many times. This sequence joins TRBV7-2 and TRBJ2-7; D is unresolved. This CDR3 is built from 14 residues. Between the trimmed V and J ends, which lost 4 bases and 4 bases, there was a span of 14 bases. Germline CDR1 is SGHTA and CDR2 is FQGNSA. This CDR3 is CASSSASGWYEQYF. The CDR3, as DNA: TGTGCCAGCAGCTCGGCTAGTGGCTGGTACGAGCAGTACTTC.

This sequence joins TRBV7-6 and TRBJ1-6; 7 bases agree with TRBD1. Germline V gene data show CDR1 as SGHVS and CDR2 as FNYEAQ. The CDR3 runs to 15 residues. V lost 2 bases to trimming and J lost 4 bases; unmatched junction nucleotides: 2. The CDR3 sequence: CASSLSGQYNSPLHF. CDR3 in DNA: TGTGCCAGCAGCTTATCGGGACAGTATAATTCACCCCTCCACTTT.